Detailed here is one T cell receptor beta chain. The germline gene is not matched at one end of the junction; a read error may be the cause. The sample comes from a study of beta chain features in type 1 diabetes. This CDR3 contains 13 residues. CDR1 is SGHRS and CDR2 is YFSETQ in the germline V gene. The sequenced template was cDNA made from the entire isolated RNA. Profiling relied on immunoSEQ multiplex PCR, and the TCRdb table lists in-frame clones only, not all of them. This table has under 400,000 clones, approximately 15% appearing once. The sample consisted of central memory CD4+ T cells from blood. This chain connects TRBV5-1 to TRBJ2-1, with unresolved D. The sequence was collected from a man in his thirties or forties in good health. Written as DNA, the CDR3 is TGTGCCAGCACCCTGGACCGGGTAAATGAGCAGTTCTTC. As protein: CASTLDRVNEQFF.